This TCR beta chain was profiled in a study of blood T cell repertoires in COVID-19. For the study at large: Samples representing acute and convalescent COVID-19 were sourced from the United States, Italy and Spain. T cells, B-cell-depleted T cells, or PBMCs supplied cDNA or gDNA.

Clones were read by immunoSEQ multiplex PCR, and TCRdb kept only the in-frame ones, dropping some. The sample records around 180,000 clones, about four fifths being singletons. This clone was counted a single time. CDR1 MNHEY and CDR2 SVGAGI come from the germline V gene. This CDR3 is built from 14 residues. Unmatched junction bases numbered 8, after V lost 5 bases and J lost 5 bases. Each participant's cohort was designated according to participant-reported clinical history. The specimen was PBMCs or T cells enriched from blood (not recorded which). The sequence derives from a man aged 45 to 65 who had recovered from COVID-19. The gene calls are TRBV6-5 and TRBJ1-1; 7 bases are shared with TRBD1. CDR3 sequence: CASSPQGRGTEAFF. CDR3 bases: TGTGCCAGCAGTCCACAGGGGCGCGGAACTGAAGCTTTCTTT.